The sample holds one count of the clone carrying this T cell receptor (beta chain). The target antigen is unknown. Time point defined: week 35, safety follow-up. The vaccine gave 300 ug of a 20-mer mutant IDH1 peptide subcutaneously per dose. In weeks 1, 3, 5, 7, 11, 15, 19 and 23, patients were vaccinated. These data belong to a study of a mutant IDH1 vaccine in newly diagnosed glioma. Study overall: Vaccines were begun 4-6 weeks after radiotherapy alone, or with temozolomide cycles. Therapy received beforehand was radiotherapy, temozolomide, or both, with most patients given both.

Study results and limitations: Overall, more than 85% of patients had vaccine-induced immune responses.

Libraries were prepared by immunoSEQ multiplex PCR; TCRdb keeps only in-frame clonotypes and omits some of them. The sample consists of over 45,000 clones, 85% to 95% of them appearing once. Trimming removed 4 bases from V and 3 bases from J, with 16 bases in between. Looked up from germline, CDR1 is SGHNT and CDR2 is YYREEE (reference sequence). The CDR3 has 15 amino acids. The TCR originated in a man between 50 and 59 years old with glioma. The sample was PBMCs, taken from a glioma patient whose treatment included an IDH1 peptide vaccine. The chain links TRBV5-4 to TRBJ1-1, with D maybe TRBD1 (6 bases). CDR3 DNA: TGTGCCAGCAGCCCGCAGCGGGGGGCCGACACTGAAGCTTTCTTT. Residues: CASSPQRGADTEAFF.